The T cell receptor (beta chain) under discussion was sequenced for a study of blood T cell repertoires in COVID-19 (dated by TCRdb to about 2020). For the wider study: Collaborator samples came from the United States, Italy and Spain and covered acute and convalescent phases of COVID-19. Samples were obtained from the ongoing ImmuneRACE study (first 160 participants) and from 1,254 subjects provided by 6 global collaborators. HLA class I and class II types, where available, came from metadata supplied by the sample provider rather than from assay-based typing. The material from the prospective study consisted of cDNA or gDNA derived from T cells, B-cell-depleted T cells, or PBMCs. The dataset comprised deeply sampled blood TCRbeta repertoires from subjects exposed to, actively infected with, or recovered from COVID-19. The repertoires were made available in a free public database intended to serve as a resource for research on the immune response to SARS-CoV-2. Nearly every sample came with metadata listing a de-identified subject ID, COVID-19 status, age in years and sex.

Overall results and qualifications from the work: The amount of clinical and demographic metadata varied by source and participant and was provided uncurated.

The germline V gene sets CDR1 to KGHSH and CDR2 to LQKENI. There are 14 amino acids in the CDR3, from cysteine to phenylalanine inclusive. The sequence is cut down to CDR3 DNA, 42 bases in frame from base 1. Between the V and J ends, shortened by 5 bases and 4 bases respectively, the junction contains 15 bases. TCRbeta CDR3 regions were amplified from genomic DNA using the immunoSEQ Assay, a bias-controlled multiplex PCR. Per the original workflow: Nucleated cell counts per sample were estimated from amplification of reference gene primers within the assay. Sequence reads were collapsed and filtered to measure the absolute abundance of every unique TCRbeta CDR3 rearrangement. For each sample, productive Simpson clonality was calculated as the square root of Simpson's diversity index over productive rearrangements. TCRdb limited this immuneACCESS table to in-frame rearrangements with V and J called. A share of clones is missing; checked studies link under half to unresolved V genes, and the rest is unexplained. That table gives V, J and clone size, and the DNA gave D and trimming. This sample gives about 58,000 clones in total; 85% to 90% of them show up just once. The ten largest clonotypes hold about 13% of the sample.

On this clone: Its antigen is still unknown. Base qualities were left out, and no much larger clone turns up one base away.

Collaborating institutions collected whole blood in K2EDTA tubes following their own protocols. For TCRbeta analysis, collaborator samples were shipped as frozen whole blood, as isolated PBMCs, or as DNA extracted from either sample type. The clonotype originates from a man aged 60 to 75 with active COVID-19. This chain is built from TRBV18 and TRBJ2-7; 6 matching bases give a weak D call of TRBD1. The specimen sequenced was peripheral blood. The CDR3 has the sequence CASSVSGHSYEQYF. The nucleotide sequence is TGTGCCAGCTCAGTATCGGGACATTCATACGAGCAGTACTTC.